The next 18 T cell receptor beta chains were all read from a single sample in a study of T-cell reconstitution after alpha-beta-depleted transplantation in children. The authors prepared the TCRbeta library with unique molecular identifiers. MiXCR was run by TCRdb on the PCR reads, yielding one entry per CDR3 protein. The table shows approximately 400,000 distinct CDR3 sequences, with roughly 10% occurring only once. This sample comprised PBMCs from the stem cell graft donor, obtained from the stem cell graft. The receptor set was obtained from a human donor who donated a stem cell graft to a child with acute myeloid leukemia.

This clonotype was observed a few times. The chain links TRBV7-8 to TRBJ1-4; D is unresolved. With 5 bases removed from V and 7 bases from J, the gap between germline ends came to 14 bases. Germline CDR1 reads SGHVS; CDR2 reads FQNEAQ. This CDR3 comprises 14 residues. For the CDR3, the DNA is TGTGCCAGCAGCCCGAGCGACAATCCTGAAAAACTGTTTTTT. Amino acids: CASSPSDNPEKLFF. Based on the CDR3 plus reference TRBV7-8 and TRBJ1-4, the full variable domain is GAGVSQSPRYKVAKRGQDVALRCDPISGHVSLFWYQQALGQGPEFLTYFQNEAQLDKSGLPSDRFFAERPEGSVSTLKIQRTQQEDSAVYLCASSPSDNPEKLFFGSGTQLSVL.

This chain joins TRBV10-3 and TRBJ2-3, with D perhaps matching TRBD1 or TRBD2 (5 bases each). The CDR3 contains 15 residues. Germline loops: CDR1 ENHRY, CDR2 SYGVKD. V shed 6 bases and J shed 1 base, with 14 bases lying between them. The CDR3 region is CAIRRAGTGTDTQYF. The CDR3 nucleotides read TGTGCCATCAGACGGGCCGGGACGGGCACAGATACGCAGTATTTT.

This clonotype was seen repeatedly, ten times or more. The gene calls are TRBV7-3 and TRBJ2-3; TRBD1 aligns across 9 bases. The CDR3 contains 13 residues. The germline gives CDR1 SGHTA, CDR2 FQGTGA. Unmatched junction bases numbered 2, after V lost 4 bases and J lost 6 bases. The CDR3 DNA reads TGTGCCAGCAGCTCGGACAGGGGCGATACGCAGTATTTT. This sequence encodes CASSSDRGDTQYF.

This clonotype appeared many times. The chain recombines TRBV7-9 with TRBJ2-3; D is possibly TRBD1 (6 bases). CDR3 length: 16 residues. The germline gives CDR1 SEHNR, CDR2 FQNEAQ (reference sequence). V was pared by 0 bases and J by 0 bases, with 10 bases between. The CDR3 DNA follows: TGTGCCAGCAGCTTAGCGCACAGGGCAAGCACAGATACGCAGTATTTT. As protein: CASSLAHRASTDTQYF.

The V call is TRBV30, the J call TRBJ2-3; 7 bases are shared with TRBD1. V lost 3 bases, J lost 4 bases, and 10 bases stayed unmatched. The CDR3 sequence is 15 residues long. From germline, CDR1 is GTSNPN and CDR2 SVGIG (reference sequence). In DNA, the CDR3 is TGTGCCTGGAGGGCCCGACAGGGATGGTCAGATACGCAGTATTTT. Its protein product is CAWRARQGWSDTQYF.

The chain recombines TRBV6-2 or TRBV6-3 with TRBJ2-7; D unresolved. The CDR3 covers 17 residues. Trimming took off 0 bases at V and 2 bases at J, with 17 bases between the two ends. Germline values: CDR1 MNHEY, CDR2 SVGEGT. DNA of the CDR3: TGTGCCAGCAGTTACTCGATTGGACGGAGTTCTCCCTACGAGCAGTACTTC. It encodes CASSYSIGRSSPYEQYF.

The chain carries TRBV4-3 and TRBJ2-3; 9 bases map to TRBD2. Germline loops: CDR1 LGHNA, CDR2 YSLEER. The CDR3 consists of 18 residues. After removal of 0 bases from V and 2 bases from J, the junction contained 9 bases not matched to a gene. CDR3 sequence reads: CASSQEGGLAGYTDTQYF. The CDR3 DNA is TGCGCCAGCAGCCAAGAGGGCGGGCTAGCGGGATACACAGATACGCAGTATTTT.

The chain recombines TRBV6-2 or TRBV6-3 with TRBJ2-2, with 10 bases identical to TRBD2. Per the germline V gene, CDR1 is MNHEY and CDR2 is SVGEGT. V lost 6 bases, J lost 7 bases, and 5 bases stayed unmatched. The CDR3 loop spans 14 amino acids. The CDR3 sequence is CASRGSGRHGELFF. The CDR3, as DNA: TGTGCCAGCAGAGGTAGCGGGAGGCACGGGGAGCTGTTTTTT.

This clonotype occurred a few times. The CDR3 DNA sequence: TGTGCCAGCAGTTTTGCGGGACCCTCCTACGAGCAGTACTTC. Protein sequence: CASSFAGPSYEQYF. The chain recombines TRBV27 with TRBJ2-7; possibly TRBD2 for D (6 bases). This CDR3 comprises 14 residues. Germline assignment: CDR1 MNHEY and CDR2 SMNVEV (reference sequence). V was trimmed by 3 bases and J by 0 bases, leaving 9 bases between them.

This clonotype was counted only a few times. This chain uses TRBV7-2 with TRBJ2-7, with D unclear. Germline loops: CDR1 SGHTA, CDR2 FQGNSA. V lost 4 bases, J lost 5 bases, and 9 bases lay in between. This CDR3 contains 12 residues. The CDR3 coding sequence is TGTGCCAGCAGCTCCTCCGGGCACGAGCAGTACTTC. This encodes CASSSSGHEQYF.

This clonotype was seen ten or more times. V gene TRBV6-2 or TRBV6-3 combines with J gene TRBJ2-2; 11 nucleotides line up with TRBD2. The V segment lost 1 base and the J segment 5 bases; nucleotides outside the gene matches: 6. The CDR3 covers 17 residues. Germline CDR1 is MNHEY and CDR2 is SVGEGT. The CDR3 bases are TGTGCCAGCAGTTACTTTCGGCTAGCGGGAGGTACCGGGGAGCTGTTTTTT. Its translation is CASSYFRLAGGTGELFF.

This clonotype was observed a handful of times. The CDR3: CASSDGLAGATDTQYF. Written as DNA, the CDR3 is TGTGCCAGCAGCGACGGACTAGCGGGAGCCACAGATACGCAGTATTTT. This chain uses TRBV7-2 with TRBJ2-3; 13 nucleotides align to TRBD2. From germline, CDR1 is SGHTA and CDR2 FQGNSA. The ends lost 5 bases at V and 2 bases at J; junction bases unmatched: 4. The CDR3 contains 16 residues.

This clonotype showed up just a few times. This sequence joins TRBV4-3 and TRBJ2-7, with 11 positions matching TRBD1. The CDR3 spans 16 residues. Germline-derived CDR1 and CDR2 are LGHNA and YSLEER. Trimming took 1 base from V and 2 from J; bases not matched to a gene: 4. The CDR3: CASSQVWGQGAYEQYF. The CDR3 nucleotides read TGCGCCAGCAGCCAAGTATGGGGACAGGGGGCCTACGAGCAGTACTTC.

The chain has TRBV6-1 and TRBJ1-2; 7 nucleotides agree with TRBD1. Germline CDR1 MNHNS, CDR2 SASEGT. V gave up 7 bases and J gave up 1 base; unmatched junction bases: 6. The CDR3 totals 14 residues. Here the CDR3 reads CASTRDSLNYGYTF. The CDR3 region has the DNA TGTGCCAGCACTCGGGACAGCCTTAACTATGGCTACACCTTC.

This clonotype came up a few times. The chain combines TRBV10-3 with TRBJ2-7; TRBD2 might be the D (6 bases). This CDR3 spans 12 amino acids. Germline V gives CDR1 ENHRY, CDR2 SYGVKD. Deletions cut 1 base from V and 5 bases from J, with 6 bases between. The DNA of the CDR3 is TGTGCCATCAGTGAGTGGGGGGACGAGCAGTACGTC. It yields the protein CAISEWGDEQYV.

The V gene is TRBV7-9, the J gene TRBJ1-4; D is unclear. Germline-derived CDR1 and CDR2 are SEHNR and FQNEAQ (reference sequence). CDR3 size: 15 residues. The ends were cut back, 5 bases at V and 4 bases at J, with 14 bases in the middle. CDR3 region: CASSLTPVRNEKLFF. CDR3 nucleotides: TGTGCCAGCAGCCTAACTCCCGTCCGTAATGAAAAACTGTTTTTT.

The rearrangement links TRBV20-1 to TRBJ2-1; D is undetermined. The CDR3 runs 14 residues. CDR1 and CDR2 from the germline V gene are DFQATT and SNEGSKA (reference sequence). V was clipped by 3 bases and J by 0 bases, with 9 bases between them. The CDR3 region is CSARKRSSYNEQFF. CDR3 bases: TGCAGTGCTAGGAAACGGTCCTCCTACAATGAGCAGTTCTTC.

This clonotype showed up many times. The genes are TRBV24-1 and TRBJ2-5; D is uncertain. CDR3 size: 14 residues. Trimming stripped 2 bases from V and 2 bases from J, with 8 bases between. Per the germline V gene, CDR1 is KGHDR and CDR2 is SFDVKD. Here the CDR3 DNA reads TGTGCCACCAGTGATTCCGGGCGTCAAGAGACCCAGTACTTC. This sequence encodes CATSDSGRQETQYF.